This TCR beta chain comes out of a study of blood T cell repertoires in COVID-19. The data were produced by immunoSEQ multiplex PCR, yet TCRdb's version contains in-frame clones alone and is incomplete. This table has more than 300,000 clones, around nine tenths appearing once. This clone is a singleton in its sample. V was trimmed by 5 bases and J by 8 bases, leaving 7 bases between them. In germline, CDR1 is SGHNT, CDR2 YENEEA. The CDR3 spans 11 residues. The chain has TRBV11-3 and TRBJ2-1; no clear D. This TCR derives from a woman between 18 and 30 years old who had recovered from COVID-19. The sequenced sample consisted of PBMCs or T cells enriched from blood (not recorded which). CDR3 in amino acids: CASSLQDEQFF. CDR3 coding DNA: TGTGCCAGCAGCCTCCAGGATGAGCAGTTCTTC.